This T cell receptor beta chain appears in the sequencing data of a study of control samples from healthy donors and cancer patients. V lost 6 bases and J 0 bases, leaving 12 bases between the germline ends. The CDR3 length is 13 residues. In germline, CDR1 is SQVTM, CDR2 ANQGSEA. Some clones are missing from TCRdb's copy, which holds only in-frame ones; the method was immunoSEQ multiplex PCR. The sample has 100,000 to 150,000 clones, roughly 90% seen once. The origin of this receptor is a woman between 50 and 59 years old in good health. Sequencing was done on a sample of blood. The chain carries TRBV29-1 and TRBJ2-7; D possibly corresponds to TRBD2 (6 bases). The CDR3: CSVEAGTSYEQYF. CDR3 in DNA: TGCAGCGTCGAGGCGGGGACCTCCTACGAGCAGTACTTC.